A selection of T cell receptor beta chains follows, all from one sample in a study of cytomegalovirus exposure and HLA in healthy donors. TCRdb's table, derived via immunoSEQ multiplex PCR, lists solely in-frame clones and lacks some. Altogether roughly 160,000 clones are present, around 77% being singletons, with the ten largest covering 1.5% to 2%. The sample consisted of PBMCs. The origin of the receptors is a woman between 25 and 40 years old in good health and CMV-seronegative. Each CDR3 is given with its conserved first and last residue. The D gene is left open where the match is weak. Size values are once, few and many counts, or a class for expanded clones, and some rows have none.

v_gene: TRBV2
d_gene: .
abundance: .
j_gene: TRBJ2-7
CDR3aa: CASSGSGAGTQVYEQYF
CDR3nt: TGTGCCAGCAGTGGTAGTGGGGCCGGGACTCAGGTCTACGAGCAGTACTTC

v_gene: TRBV28
d_gene: .
abundance: .
j_gene: TRBJ1-2
CDR3aa: CASCRGGLYGYTF
CDR3nt: TGTGCCAGCTGCCGGGGGGGACTCTATGGCTACACCTTC

v_gene: TRBV5-6
d_gene: TRBD1
abundance: .
j_gene: TRBJ1-2
CDR3aa: CASSLGQGTGYTF
CDR3nt: TGTGCCAGCAGCTTGGGACAGGGTACTGGCTACACCTTC

v_gene: TRBV7-8
d_gene: TRBD1
abundance: .
j_gene: TRBJ1-1
CDR3aa: CASSLYGTGRLVNTEAFF
CDR3nt: TGTGCCAGCAGCTTATACGGGACAGGGAGGTTAGTGAACACTGAAGCTTTCTTT

v_gene: TRBV6-5
d_gene: .
abundance: .
j_gene: TRBJ2-7
CDR3aa: CALKEASQYEQYF
CDR3nt: TGTGCCCTCAAGGAGGCATCACAATACGAGCAGTACTTC

v_gene: TRBV11-2
d_gene: .
abundance: once
j_gene: TRBJ1-1
CDR3aa: CASSLMTGLNTEAFF
CDR3nt: TGTGCCAGCAGCCTCATGACAGGTCTGAACACTGAAGCTTTCTTT

v_gene: TRBV5-1
d_gene: .
abundance: .
j_gene: TRBJ2-2
CDR3aa: CASSSGNVGGELFF
CDR3nt: TGCGCCAGCAGCTCGGGGAACGTGGGCGGGGAGCTGTTTTTT

v_gene: TRBV6-1
d_gene: TRBD2
abundance: few
j_gene: TRBJ2-1
CDR3aa: CASSEEIAGSSYNEQFF
CDR3nt: TGTGCCAGCAGTGAAGAAATAGCGGGCAGCTCCTACAATGAGCAGTTCTTC

v_gene: TRBV7-6
d_gene: TRBD2
abundance: .
j_gene: TRBJ2-7
CDR3aa: CASSLVTSVGGPHEQYF
CDR3nt: TGTGCCAGCAGCTTGGTGACTAGCGTTGGAGGTCCCCACGAGCAGTACTTC

v_gene: TRBV27
d_gene: TRBD1
abundance: once
j_gene: TRBJ2-7
CDR3aa: CASMPRTDRGYEQYF
CDR3nt: TGTGCCAGCATGCCTCGAACGGACAGGGGGTACGAGCAGTACTTC

v_gene: TRBV6-1
d_gene: TRBD1
abundance: .
j_gene: TRBJ2-3
CDR3aa: CASSERVGRGTGVHTDTQYF
CDR3nt: TGTGCCAGCAGTGAAAGGGTCGGACGCGGGACAGGGGTTCACACAGATACGCAGTATTTT

v_gene: TRBV19
d_gene: .
abundance: .
j_gene: TRBJ2-7
CDR3aa: CASSDGNEQYF
CDR3nt: TGTGCCAGTTCCGACGGGAACGAGCAGTACTTC

v_gene: TRBV7-8
d_gene: TRBD1
abundance: .
j_gene: TRBJ2-7
CDR3aa: CASRWGQESYEQYF
CDR3nt: TGTGCCAGCAGATGGGGACAGGAATCCTACGAGCAGTACTTC

v_gene: TRBV7-9
d_gene: TRBD1
abundance: .
j_gene: TRBJ2-7
CDR3aa: CASSQWDSSYEQYF
CDR3nt: TGTGCCAGCAGCCAATGGGACAGTTCCTACGAGCAGTACTTC

v_gene: TRBV19
d_gene: TRBD1
abundance: .
j_gene: TRBJ2-5
CDR3aa: CASSRTGMETQYF
CDR3nt: TGTGCCAGTAGTCGGACAGGGATGGAGACCCAGTACTTC

v_gene: TRBV9
d_gene: .
abundance: few
j_gene: TRBJ1-1
CDR3aa: CASSLNGQLAEAFF
CDR3nt: TGTGCCAGCAGCCTGAACGGACAGCTGGCTGAAGCTTTCTTT

v_gene: TRBV13
d_gene: TRBD1
abundance: .
j_gene: TRBJ1-6
CDR3aa: CASSHQGDNSPLHF
CDR3nt: TGTGCCAGCAGCCATCAGGGGGATAATTCACCCCTCCACTTT

v_gene: TRBV14
d_gene: TRBD1
abundance: .
j_gene: TRBJ2-1
CDR3aa: CASSRDSAWDEQFF
CDR3nt: TGTGCCAGCAGCCGGGACAGCGCCTGGGATGAGCAGTTCTTC

v_gene: TRBV14
d_gene: .
abundance: few
j_gene: TRBJ2-3
CDR3aa: CASSPESKTFTGSEQYF
CDR3nt: TGTGCCAGCAGCCCCGAATCAAAGACTTTTACAGGGTCGGAGCAGTATTTT

v_gene: TRBV5-6
d_gene: TRBD2
abundance: .
j_gene: TRBJ2-2
CDR3aa: CASSLFLAGEWGDTGELFF
CDR3nt: TGTGCCAGCAGCTTGTTTCTAGCGGGAGAGTGGGGGGACACCGGGGAGCTGTTTTTT

v_gene: TRBV7-2
d_gene: .
abundance: .
j_gene: TRBJ2-3
CDR3aa: CASSPRGTSTDTQYF
CDR3nt: TGTGCCAGCAGCCCACGGGGGACTAGCACAGATACGCAGTATTTT

v_gene: TRBV6-1
d_gene: TRBD1
abundance: .
j_gene: TRBJ2-7
CDR3aa: CASSRTGGPYEQYF
CDR3nt: TGTGCCAGCAGTAGGACAGGGGGTCCCTACGAGCAGTACTTC

v_gene: TRBV7-2
d_gene: .
abundance: .
j_gene: TRBJ1-2
CDR3aa: CASSLGLIPPEDGYTF
CDR3nt: TGTGCCAGCAGCTTAGGTTTAATCCCACCGGAGGACGGCTACACCTTC

v_gene: TRBV29-1
d_gene: .
abundance: .
j_gene: TRBJ1-2
CDR3aa: CSVDSREYGYTF
CDR3nt: TGCAGCGTTGACTCCAGGGAATATGGCTACACCTTC

v_gene: TRBV7-7
d_gene: TRBD2
abundance: .
j_gene: TRBJ2-1
CDR3aa: CASSLGAGGSNEQFF
CDR3nt: TGTGCTAGCAGCTTAGGAGCGGGGGGCTCCAATGAGCAGTTCTTC

v_gene: TRBV20-1
d_gene: .
abundance: .
j_gene: TRBJ2-3
CDR3aa: CSANRDHTQYF
CDR3nt: TGCAGTGCCAACCGGGATCATACGCAGTATTTT

v_gene: TRBV27
d_gene: .
abundance: .
j_gene: TRBJ1-2
CDR3aa: CASSSVGGFYGYTF
CDR3nt: TGTGCCAGCAGCTCAGTAGGCGGATTCTATGGCTACACCTTC

v_gene: TRBV7-7
d_gene: TRBD2
abundance: once
j_gene: TRBJ2-3
CDR3aa: CASSPTSGEGLQYF
CDR3nt: TGTGCTAGCAGCCCGACTAGCGGGGAGGGGTTGCAGTATTTT

v_gene: TRBV10-2
d_gene: TRBD1
abundance: .
j_gene: TRBJ2-7
CDR3aa: CASSEPGGSTYEQYF
CDR3nt: TGCGCCAGCAGTGAGCCAGGGGGCTCTACCTACGAGCAGTACTTC

v_gene: TRBV28
d_gene: TRBD1
abundance: .
j_gene: TRBJ1-2
CDR3aa: CASSAGTAVGRYPF
CDR3nt: TGTGCCAGCAGTGCCGGGACAGCTGTTGGTCGCTACCCCTTC

v_gene: TRBV6-1
d_gene: .
abundance: .
j_gene: TRBJ1-5
CDR3aa: CASSDSATYSNQPQHF
CDR3nt: TGTGCCAGCAGTGATTCCGCAACTTATAGCAATCAGCCCCAGCATTTT

v_gene: TRBV11-3
d_gene: TRBD2
abundance: .
j_gene: TRBJ2-1
CDR3aa: CASSFPSGRGSSDEQFF
CDR3nt: TGTGCCAGCAGCTTTCCTAGCGGGAGGGGTAGTTCCGATGAGCAGTTCTTC

v_gene: TRBV6-6
d_gene: TRBD1
abundance: few
j_gene: TRBJ1-4
CDR3aa: CASSYQGASIEKLFF
CDR3nt: TGTGCCAGCAGTTACCAGGGGGCGAGTATTGAAAAACTGTTTTTT

v_gene: TRBV28
d_gene: .
abundance: .
j_gene: TRBJ2-5
CDR3aa: CASSLLSRAETQYF
CDR3nt: TGTGCCAGCAGCCTACTGTCCAGGGCGGAGACCCAGTACTTC

v_gene: TRBV27
d_gene: TRBD1
abundance: .
j_gene: TRBJ1-3
CDR3aa: CASRGQGRLSGNTIYF
CDR3nt: TGTGCCAGCAGGGGACAGGGCCGACTCTCTGGAAACACCATATATTTT

v_gene: TRBV6-5
d_gene: .
abundance: .
j_gene: TRBJ1-6
CDR3aa: CASADSGTLYSPLHF
CDR3nt: TGTGCCAGCGCGGATTCCGGGACTTTGTATTCACCCCTCCACTTT

v_gene: TRBV7-3
d_gene: .
abundance: .
j_gene: TRBJ1-1
CDR3aa: CASSLGGNLNTEAFF
CDR3nt: TGTGCCAGCAGCTTAGGGGGGAACTTGAACACTGAAGCTTTCTTT

v_gene: TRBV4-3
d_gene: TRBD2
abundance: .
j_gene: TRBJ2-7
CDR3aa: CASSQELEGGPSYEQYF
CDR3nt: TGCGCCAGCAGCCAAGAGCTAGAGGGAGGGCCCTCCTACGAGCAGTACTTC

v_gene: TRBV27
d_gene: TRBD2
abundance: .
j_gene: TRBJ2-7
CDR3aa: CASSLPSSSGGPYEQYF
CDR3nt: TGTGCCAGCAGTTTACCCTCTTCAAGCGGGGGGCCCTACGAGCAGTACTTC

v_gene: TRBV14
d_gene: TRBD1
abundance: .
j_gene: TRBJ2-6
CDR3aa: CASSQGWGRGSSGANVLTF
CDR3nt: TGTGCCAGCAGCCAAGGTTGGGGCAGGGGGAGCTCTGGGGCCAACGTCCTGACTTTC

v_gene: TRBV29-1
d_gene: .
abundance: few
j_gene: TRBJ1-5
CDR3aa: CSVHGRSGSNQPQHF
CDR3nt: TGCAGCGTTCATGGTAGGTCAGGTAGCAATCAGCCCCAGCATTTT

v_gene: TRBV19
d_gene: TRBD2
abundance: .
j_gene: TRBJ2-7
CDR3aa: CASSILLAGGGLEQYF
CDR3nt: TGTGCCAGTAGTATCCTCCTAGCGGGAGGAGGCCTCGAGCAGTACTTC

v_gene: TRBV4-1
d_gene: TRBD2
abundance: .
j_gene: TRBJ2-7
CDR3aa: CASSQDRAGGTPPYEQYF
CDR3nt: TGCGCCAGCAGCCAAGATCGGGCGGGGGGGACCCCTCCCTACGAGCAGTACTTC

v_gene: TRBV4-1
d_gene: .
abundance: .
j_gene: TRBJ2-3
CDR3aa: CASSPMRAGPDTQYF
CDR3nt: TGCGCCAGCAGCCCTATGAGGGCGGGCCCGGATACGCAGTATTTT

v_gene: TRBV4-1
d_gene: TRBD1
abundance: .
j_gene: TRBJ1-6
CDR3aa: CASSQDSGQGLNSPLHF
CDR3nt: TGCGCCAGCAGCCAAGACTCAGGACAGGGCTTGAATTCACCCCTCCACTTT

v_gene: TRBV7-2
d_gene: TRBD2
abundance: .
j_gene: TRBJ2-5
CDR3aa: CASSWEGFETQYF
CDR3nt: TGTGCCAGCAGCTGGGAGGGTTTTGAGACCCAGTACTTC

v_gene: TRBV7-9
d_gene: .
abundance: .
j_gene: TRBJ2-2
CDR3aa: CASSLGLAAGELFF
CDR3nt: TGTGCCAGCAGCTTAGGGTTGGCAGCCGGGGAGCTGTTTTTT

v_gene: TRBV6-5
d_gene: .
abundance: .
j_gene: TRBJ2-7
CDR3aa: CASSYGRTLYEQYF
CDR3nt: TGTGCCAGCAGTTACGGTCGGACTCTCTACGAGCAGTACTTC